This entry lists 27 T cell receptor beta chains sequenced from one sample in a study of cytotoxic CD8 clonotypes in ibrutinib-treated CLL. Here immunoSEQ multiplex PCR was the method, and the copy in TCRdb shows in-frame clones only, minus some. Among 9,500 to 15,000 clones listed, approximately 65% were seen once. The sequenced sample was PBMCs, obtained before ibrutinib treatment. The receptors derive from a human donor with chronic lymphocytic leukemia.

This clone was observed a few times. The junction departs from germline at one end; a sequencing error may be responsible. This chain uses TRBV7-7 with TRBJ2-5; 8 bases agree with TRBD1. CDR3 length equals 14 residues. The germline V gene encodes CDR1 SSHAT and CDR2 FNYEAQ (reference sequence). The CDR3 bases are TGTGCTAGCAGCCCCGACCGGACAGGGGAGACCCAGTACTTC. The encoded protein is CASSPDRTGETQYF. Combining the CDR3 with reference TRBV7-7 and TRBJ2-5 gives the whole variable domain GAGVSQSPRYKVTKRGQDVTLRCDPISSHATLYWYQQALGQGPEFLTYFNYEAQPDKSGLPSDRFSAERPEGSISTLTIQRTEQRDSAMYRCASSPDRTGETQYFGPGTRLLVL.

In this sample, this clone turned up once. The gene calls are TRBV5-6 and TRBJ2-2; 8 bases are shared with TRBD1. The CDR3 spans 16 residues. Trimming at V came to 4 bases and at J to 4 bases, leaving 9 bases not matched to a gene. CDR1 is SGHDT and CDR2 is YYEEEE in the germline V gene. The CDR3 loop is CASSALNRGSTGELFF. In DNA form, the CDR3 reads TGTGCCAGCAGCGCCCTTAACAGGGGGTCCACCGGGGAGCTGTTTTTT.

The rearrangement joins TRBV7-9 to TRBJ2-7; D is ambiguous. CDR1 is SEHNR and CDR2 is FQNEAQ in the germline V gene (reference sequence). CDR3 length equals 14 residues. The V gene lost 9 bases and the J gene lost 6 bases, with 21 bases spanning the gap. The CDR3 DNA is TGTGCCAGTCAAGAAGACCTGCCTAGACCCGAGCAGTACTTC. Translating it yields CASQEDLPRPEQYF. The complete variable domain, with remaining parts taken from reference TRBV7-9 and TRBJ2-7, reads DTGVSQNPRHKITKRGQNVTFRCDPISEHNRLYWYRQTLGQGPEFLTYFQNEAQLEKSRLLSDRFSAERPKGSFSTLEIQRTEQGDSAMYLCASQEDLPRPEQYFGPGTRLTVT.

This sequence joins TRBV28 and TRBJ1-6, with TRBD1 identical over 7 bases. V was clipped by 5 bases and J by 0 bases; unmatched bases: 10. Germline V gives CDR1 MDHEN, CDR2 SYDVKM. This CDR3 comprises 18 residues. CDR3 residues: CASSLGGQTSSYNSPLHF. The CDR3 DNA follows: TGTGCCAGCAGTCTCGGGGGACAGACGAGCTCCTATAATTCACCCCTCCACTTT.

The gene calls are TRBV5-1 and TRBJ1-3; no clear D. In germline, CDR1 is SGHRS, CDR2 YFSETQ. This CDR3 contains 14 residues. Trimming left V 0 bases short and J 3 bases short, with 7 bases between. The CDR3 loop reads CASSLGQDGNTIYF. The CDR3 nucleotides read TGCGCCAGCAGCTTGGGGCAGGATGGAAACACCATATATTTT.

The chain links TRBV6-5 to TRBJ1-5; D unresolved. CDR1 and CDR2 from the germline V gene are MNHEY and SVGAGI. The CDR3 sequence is 14 residues long. V was clipped by 2 bases and J by 7 bases, with 12 bases between them. This CDR3 is CASSYGRGRQPQHF. DNA for the CDR3: TGTGCCAGCAGTTACGGGCGGGGAAGACAGCCCCAGCATTTT.

V gene TRBV10-2 combines with J gene TRBJ2-3; D possibly uses TRBD1 or TRBD2 (5 bases each). Germline CDR1 WSHSY, CDR2 SAAADI. The CDR3 runs to 12 residues. Trimming took off 8 bases at V and 4 bases at J, with 10 bases between the two ends. The CDR3 DNA is TGCGCCAGCGGGACCGGGGCAGATACGCAGTATTTT. Its protein product is CASGTGADTQYF.

This chain joins TRBV19 and TRBJ2-7; D is possibly TRBD1 or TRBD2 (5 bases each). V was trimmed by 7 bases and J by 2 bases, leaving 15 bases between them. CDR1 is LNHDA and CDR2 is SQIVND in the germline V gene (reference sequence). The CDR3 has 14 amino acids. CDR3 DNA: TGTGCCAGTATCCCGGGACGGCCGCCCTACGAGCAGTACTTC. Its translation is CASIPGRPPYEQYF.

The rearrangement uses TRBV30 and TRBJ2-7; 8 bases match TRBD2. The germline CDR1 and CDR2 sequences are GTSNPN and SVGIG (reference sequence). The junction had 6 bases not matched to a gene; V was cut back by 1 base and J by 4 bases. This CDR3 spans 14 amino acids. This CDR3 reads CAWSEIAGSYEQYF. CDR3 coding DNA: TGTGCCTGGAGTGAGATAGCGGGGTCTTACGAGCAGTACTTC.

This clone was seen a handful of times. The V call is TRBV6-6, the J call TRBJ1-3; D not certain. Trimming shortened V by 7 bases and J by 4 bases, and 5 bases separated the two germline ends. The CDR3 spans 11 residues. Germline CDR1 and CDR2: MNHNY and SVGAGI (reference sequence). The DNA for the CDR3 is TGTGCCAGCAACATAGGAAACACCATATATTTT. As protein: CASNIGNTIYF.

The chain couples TRBV11-2 to TRBJ1-3, with TRBD1 as a possible D gene (6 bases). The V gene lost 3 bases and the J gene lost 0 bases, with 12 bases spanning the gap. CDR3 size: 16 residues. CDR1 is SGHAT, CDR2 FQNNGV, per germline. CDR3 sequence: CASSFRGGSSGNTIYF. As DNA, the CDR3 is TGTGCCAGCAGCTTTCGAGGGGGGAGCTCTGGAAACACCATATATTTT.

In DNA form, the CDR3 reads TGTGCCAGCAGCTTACGGGTAGCGGGGTCTGGGACCCAGTACTTC. It translates to CASSLRVAGSGTQYF. The chain couples TRBV11-2 to TRBJ2-5; 8 nucleotides agree with TRBD2. V shed 2 bases and J 7 bases; nucleotides not matched to a gene: 9. CDR1 SGHAT and CDR2 FQNNGV come from the germline V gene. The CDR3 is made up of 15 amino acids.

This clone is termed medium-sized (0.01 to 0.1%). The V call is TRBV6-1, the J call TRBJ2-1; 8 nucleotides agree with TRBD2. Germline V lookup: CDR1 MNHNS, CDR2 SASEGT. Trimming cost V 11 bases and J 4 bases; bases outside gene matches: 4. There are 12 residues in the CDR3. CDR3 in amino acids: CAASGFYNEQFF. CDR3 DNA: TGTGCCGCTAGCGGGTTTTACAATGAGCAGTTCTTC.

This chain joins TRBV27 and TRBJ2-1; TRBD1 aligns across 7 bases. The CDR3 has 12 amino acids. V lost 10 bases and J lost 5; bases outside the gene matches: 5. CDR1 is MNHEY and CDR2 is SMNVEV in the germline V gene (reference sequence). The DNA of the CDR3 is TGTGCCACCTCCGGGACAGACAATGAGCAGTTCTTC. Translating gives CATSGTDNEQFF.

The V gene is TRBV11-1, the J gene TRBJ1-6; 8 bases fit TRBD1. This CDR3 comprises 14 residues. Germline assignment: CDR1 SGHAT and CDR2 FQDESV (reference sequence). Losses at the gene ends were 5 bases for V and 7 bases for J; bases not matched to a gene: 4. The CDR3 DNA sequence: TGTGCCAGCAGCCCGGGACAGGAGAATTCACCCCTCCACTTT. This translates into CASSPGQENSPLHF.

The V gene is TRBV11-2, the J gene TRBJ2-3; TRBD1 agrees at 8 bases. The J segment lost 6 bases and the V segment lost 3 bases, leaving 5 bases of the junction unmatched. Germline V gene sequence: CDR1 SGHAT, CDR2 FQNNGV. The CDR3 loop spans 14 amino acids. Here the CDR3 DNA reads TGTGCCAGCAGCTTCCAACAGGGGGTGGATACGCAGTATTTT. Translated, it gives CASSFQQGVDTQYF. The full variable domain, completed using reference TRBV11-2 and TRBJ2-3, is EAGVAQSPRYKIIEKRQSVAFWCNPISGHATLYWYQQILGQGPKLLIQFQNNGVVDDSQLPKDRFSAERLKGVDSTLKIQPAKLEDSAVYLCASSFQQGVDTQYFGPGTRLTVL.

The V gene is TRBV10-1, the J gene TRBJ1-2, with 8 bases fitting TRBD1. The germline V gene encodes CDR1 WNHNN and CDR2 SYGVQD (reference sequence). The CDR3 totals 15 residues. V was pared by 3 bases and J by 2 bases, with 5 bases of the junction left unmatched. The CDR3 sequence is CASSDGTGGNYGYTF. CDR3 coding DNA: TGCGCCAGCAGTGACGGGACAGGCGGGAACTATGGCTACACCTTC.

V usage is TRBV30 and J usage is TRBJ1-2; 7 bases are a match to TRBD1. Germline CDR1 is GTSNPN and CDR2 is SVGIG (reference sequence). There are 12 residues in the CDR3. The J segment lost 11 bases and the V segment lost 3 bases, leaving 9 bases of the junction unmatched. CDR3 in DNA: TGTGCCTGGAGCATTTTACAGGGGCATTACACCTTC. Protein sequence: CAWSILQGHYTF.

The chain recombines TRBV2 with TRBJ1-6; no definite D call. This CDR3 is built from 13 residues. The V end was cut by 7 bases, the J end by 4 bases, with 8 bases between. The germline V gene has CDR1 SNHLY and CDR2 FYNNEI. The CDR3 reads CASNPEYNSPLHF. CDR3 bases: TGTGCCAGCAACCCGGAGTATAATTCACCCCTCCACTTT.

This clone appeared a single time. The chain has TRBV28 and TRBJ1-2; 7 bases are shared with TRBD1. The length of the CDR3 is 12 residues. The germline V gene has CDR1 MDHEN and CDR2 SYDVKM. J lost 8 bases, V lost 4 bases, and 4 bases had no gene match. CDR3 amino acids: CASSYQGVGYTF. The CDR3 DNA reads as TGTGCCAGCAGTTACCAGGGGGTGGGCTACACCTTC.

The rearrangement links TRBV7-9 to TRBJ2-7, with 9 bases aligning to TRBD1. Germline V gene data show CDR1 as SEHNR and CDR2 as FQNEAQ (reference sequence). The trim removed 1 base at V and 1 base at J, leaving 2 bases unmatched. This CDR3 has 15 residues. The CDR3 here is CASSLVGTGSYEQYF. The CDR3 DNA follows: TGTGCCAGCAGCTTAGTGGGGACAGGGTCCTACGAGCAGTACTTC. Looking up the rest from reference TRBV7-9 and TRBJ2-7 gives the full variable domain: DTGVSQNPRHKITKRGQNVTFRCDPISEHNRLYWYRQTLGQGPEFLTYFQNEAQLEKSRLLSDRFSAERPKGSFSTLEIQRTEQGDSAMYLCASSLVGTGSYEQYFGPGTRLTVT.

The V call is TRBV16, the J call TRBJ1-1, with 8 bases that match TRBD1. J was trimmed by 2 bases and V by 6 bases; bases with no gene match: 8. This CDR3 has 15 amino acids. CDR1 is KGHSY and CDR2 is FQNENV in the germline V gene. The CDR3 nucleotides read TGTGCCAGCAGTCCAGGGGGCGGCCCTAACACTGAAGCTTTCTTT. Its translation: CASSPGGGPNTEAFF.

In its sample, this clone was seen once. This sequence joins TRBV6-5 and TRBJ2-1; TRBD1 aligns across 10 bases. CDR1 and CDR2 (germline): MNHEY, SVGAGI. The CDR3 runs to 14 residues. Trimming took 2 bases from V and 6 from J; bases not matched to a gene: 1. CDR3 residues: CASSYGQGVNEQFF. CDR3 DNA: TGTGCCAGCAGTTACGGACAGGGGGTCAATGAGCAGTTCTTC.

This clone was counted only a few times. The chain employs TRBV4-2 and TRBJ2-3; 7 bases map to TRBD2. The length of the CDR3 is 15 residues. Germline assignment: CDR1 LGHNA and CDR2 YNFKEQ. After removal of 1 base from V and 0 bases from J, the junction contained 1 base not matched to a gene. The CDR3 DNA follows: TGTGCCAGCAGCCAAGCGGGGGGTAGCACAGATACGCAGTATTTT. Translation gives CASSQAGGSTDTQYF.

This rearrangement joins TRBV5-6 to TRBJ2-7; 9 bases fit TRBD1. Germline V gives CDR1 SGHDT, CDR2 YYEEEE. Unmatched junction bases numbered 11, after V lost 1 base and J lost 3 bases. This CDR3 is 17 amino acids long. The CDR3 here is CASSLSWPQGADYEQYF. The CDR3 nucleotides read TGTGCCAGCAGCTTGTCGTGGCCACAGGGGGCGGACTACGAGCAGTACTTC.

This rearrangement joins TRBV30 to TRBJ1-3; 8 bases align to TRBD1. The germline CDR1 and CDR2 sequences are GTSNPN and SVGIG (reference sequence). The CDR3 loop spans 17 amino acids. Trimming at V came to 3 bases and at J to 0 bases, leaving 10 bases not matched to a gene. The DNA for the CDR3 is TGTGCCTGGAGAACTACCGGACAGGGAAGCTCTGGAAACACCATATATTTT. Translating it yields CAWRTTGQGSSGNTIYF.

The rearrangement links TRBV30 to TRBJ2-7; tentative D call: TRBD1 (6 bases). Germline V gene sequence: CDR1 GTSNPN, CDR2 SVGIG (reference sequence). The CDR3 extends over 14 amino acids. Between the trimmed V and J ends, which lost 3 bases and 2 bases, there was a span of 14 bases. The CDR3 sequence is CAWRLSGAAYEQYF. CDR3 coding DNA: TGTGCCTGGAGACTCTCAGGGGCCGCCTACGAGCAGTACTTC.